This is a list of T cell receptor beta chains from one sample in a study of brain T cells in children with intractable seizures. Method: immunoSEQ multiplex PCR; TCRdb's copy keeps in-frame clones and lacks some. The data show about 340,000 clones, with about 93% seen just once and roughly 5.8% held by the top ten. The specimen comprised peripheral blood, sampled less than 6 months after surgery. These receptors came from a boy under three years old with tuberous sclerosis and intractable seizures. CDR3s include the opening cysteine and the closing phenylalanine or tryptophan. D genes are given only for firm matches. Not all rows give a size; the values are once, few, many and, for expanded clones, a class.

>-|TRBJ2-3|TRBV19|TRBD2
TGTGCCAGTAGTATAGACCGGACTAGCGGGGGGGGTTACTACAGCACATATACGCAGTATTTT
CASSIDRTSGGGYYSTYTQYF
>-|TRBJ2-7|TRBV7-8|TRBD1
TGTGCCAGCAGCTGGCCCGCGGGACAGGGGTCCTACGAGCAGTACTTC
CASSWPAGQGSYEQYF
>-|TRBJ1-2|TRBV28|-
TGTGCCAGCAGTTTGCAGTTAGCTAACTATGGCTACACCTTC
CASSLQLANYGYTF
>-|TRBJ1-1|TRBV18|TRBD1
TGTGCCAGCTCACCCCGGGCCAGGACAGGACAGAACACTGAAGCTTTCTTT
CASSPRARTGQNTEAFF
>-|TRBJ2-1|TRBV7-9|-
TGTGCCAGCAGAGAATTAATGGGTCTGGAGCAGTTCTTC
CASRELMGLEQFF
>once|TRBJ1-1|TRBV5-1|-
TGCGCCAGCAGTCACGGGGGCTTGGGAACTGAAGCTTTCTTT
CASSHGGLGTEAFF
>-|TRBJ2-2|TRBV7-9|-
TGTGCCAGCCACGGAGGTTACACCGGGGAGCTGTTTTTT
CASHGGYTGELFF
>-|TRBJ1-6|TRBV6-5|-
TGTGCCAGCAGAAAATCCGGGACCTATAATTCACCCCTCCACTTT
CASRKSGTYNSPLHF
>-|TRBJ2-7|TRBV6-5|-
TGTGCCAGCAAGAACACACCCACAGCGCGGGGGCAGTACTTC
CASKNTPTARGQYF
>-|TRBJ2-3|TRBV10-1|TRBD1
TGCGCCAGCAGTGACAGGACAGGTCTAACAGATACGCAGTATTTT
CASSDRTGLTDTQYF
>-|TRBJ1-2|TRBV3-1/TRBV3-2|-
TGTGCCAGCAGGGGGAACTATGGCTACACCTTC
CASRGNYGYTF
>-|TRBJ1-1|TRBV18|-
TGTGCCAGCTCACCCTTACCTGGGAAGGACACTGAAGCTTTCTTT
CASSPLPGKDTEAFF
>-|TRBJ1-1|TRBV7-9|TRBD1
TGTGCCAGCAGCGCACAGGGGGCCAGGAACACTGAAGCTTTCTTT
CASSAQGARNTEAFF
>once|TRBJ1-5|TRBV9|-
TGTGCCAGCAGCGGGGGGACAAATCAGCCCCAGCATTTT
CASSGGTNQPQHF
>-|TRBJ2-1|TRBV6-6|TRBD2
TGTGCCAGTTTACCTAGCGGGGGGGCTGTCAATGAGCAGTTCTTC
CASLPSGGAVNEQFF
>-|TRBJ2-1|TRBV4-1|TRBD1
TGCGCCAGCAGCCAGAGAGAAGGGGGCCCCCCTTGGTATGAGCAGTTCTTC
CASSQREGGPPWYEQFF
>-|TRBJ1-2|TRBV24-1|TRBD1
TGTGCCACCAGTGATGGGGGACAGGGTTATGGCTACACCTTC
CATSDGGQGYGYTF
>-|TRBJ1-2|TRBV5-4|-
TGTGCCAGCAGCCCGGTTCCGGGACTACCCAACTATGGCTACACCTTC
CASSPVPGLPNYGYTF
>-|TRBJ1-5|TRBV29-1|-
TGCAGCGTTGAACGGTTACCACTGTGTAGCAATCAGCCCCAGCATTTT
CSVERLPLCSNQPQHF
>-|TRBJ1-1|TRBV7-9|TRBD1
TGTGCCAGCAGCTTACGGGCAGGGGGGCTGACAATGAACACTGAAGCTTTCTTT
CASSLRAGGLTMNTEAFF
>-|TRBJ1-2|TRBV18|-
TGTGCCAGCTCAACTCAGGGGCCCAACTATGGCTACACCTTC
CASSTQGPNYGYTF
>-|TRBJ1-4|TRBV7-9|-
TGTGCCAGCAGCTTCCCGGACAGCCTTAATGAAAAACTGTTTTTT
CASSFPDSLNEKLFF